Listed below are T cell receptor beta chains from one sample, sequenced in a study of control samples from healthy donors and cancer patients. Measured with immunoSEQ multiplex PCR; TCRdb has only the in-frame clones, and not every one. The sample holds around 120,000 clones, just over 90% seen once. The source material was PBMCs. Every receptor here comes from a man aged 45-65 years with head and neck cancer. The CDR3 runs from the conserved cysteine through the conserved F or W. The D gene is left open where the match is weak. Clone sizes are given selectively: once, few, many, or a class where the clone is expanded.

size | J | V | D | CDR3 | DNA
. | TRBJ2-3 | TRBV7-2 | . | CASSLTGGTDTQYF | TGTGCCAGCAGCCTGACGGGGGGCACAGATACGCAGTATTTT
. | TRBJ1-1 | TRBV7-2 | TRBD1 | CASSLGQGSTEAFF | TGTGCCAGCAGCTTAGGACAGGGGAGCACTGAAGCTTTCTTT
. | TRBJ1-1 | TRBV15 | . | CATSRDKGGTEAFF | TGTGCCACCAGCAGAGATAAGGGAGGTACTGAAGCTTTCTTT
once | TRBJ1-2 | TRBV7-9 | TRBD1 | CASSSYDRDYGYTF | TGTGCCAGCAGCTCTTACGACAGGGACTATGGCTACACCTTC
. | TRBJ2-3 | TRBV19 | . | CASSIDKIQRGTDTQYF | TGTGCCAGTAGTATCGACAAAATCCAAAGGGGCACAGATACGCAGTATTTT
. | TRBJ1-1 | TRBV12-3/TRBV12-4 | . | CASCSGPNTEAFF | TGTGCCAGCTGCAGCGGGCCGAACACTGAAGCTTTCTTT
. | TRBJ1-1 | TRBV7-9 | . | CASSLLGLKDSRGEAFF | TGTGCCAGCAGCTTACTTGGATTGAAAGACTCGAGGGGTGAAGCTTTCTTT
. | TRBJ1-6 | TRBV7-2 | . | CASSLNPGALLRSPLHF | TGTGCCAGCAGCTTAAACCCAGGGGCCCTCCTAAGATCACCCCTCCACTTT
. | TRBJ2-4 | TRBV6-1 | . | CASSERVAGGIQYF | TGTGCCAGCAGTGAACGGGTAGCCGGGGGCATTCAGTACTTC
. | TRBJ2-7 | TRBV6-5 | TRBD1 | CASSYSGTAWSEQYF | TGTGCCAGCAGTTACTCGGGGACAGCTTGGTCCGAGCAGTACTTC
. | TRBJ1-6 | TRBV9 | TRBD1 | CASSAPGQGNNSPLHF | TGTGCCAGCAGCGCCCCGGGACAGGGAAATAATTCACCCCTCCACTTT
. | TRBJ1-2 | TRBV4-2 | . | CASSQDLGGRRGYTF | TGTGCCAGCAGCCAAGATCTAGGCGGGCGACGCGGCTACACCTTC
. | TRBJ2-7 | TRBV6-2/TRBV6-3 | . | CASSFLSYEQYF | TGTGCCAGCAGTTTTCTTTCCTACGAGCAGTACTTC
. | TRBJ2-3 | TRBV5-8 | . | CASSLGYTQYF | TGTGCCAGCAGCTTGGGTTATACGCAGTATTTT
. | TRBJ2-7 | TRBV27 | TRBD1 | CASSLTGTGPYEQYF | TGTGCCAGCAGTTTAACCGGGACAGGACCCTACGAGCAGTACTTC
. | TRBJ2-7 | TRBV30 | . | CAWSAGQNYEQYF | TGTGCCTGGAGTGCCGGACAGAACTACGAGCAGTACTTC
. | TRBJ2-1 | TRBV5-4 | TRBD2 | CASSPPAGGSYNEQFF | TGTGCCAGCAGCCCCCCCGCGGGGGGGTCCTACAATGAGCAGTTCTTC
. | TRBJ1-1 | TRBV7-2 | TRBD1 | CASSPEGARNTEAFF | TGTGCCAGCAGCCCAGAGGGGGCCCGCAACACTGAAGCTTTCTTT
. | TRBJ1-2 | TRBV6-5 | TRBD1 | CASSWTGGIGYTF | TGTGCCAGCAGCTGGACAGGAGGAATTGGCTACACCTTC
. | TRBJ2-1 | TRBV5-1 | TRBD1 | CASSFMTGGGYNEQFF | TGCGCCAGCAGCTTCATGACAGGGGGCGGCTACAATGAGCAGTTCTTC
. | TRBJ1-1 | TRBV2 | . | CASTRGGAGNTEAFF | TGTGCCAGCACCCGGGGCGGGGCAGGGAACACTGAAGCTTTCTTT
. | TRBJ1-1 | TRBV19 | TRBD1 | CASNGRGHGTEAFF | TGTGCCAGTAATGGTAGGGGGCACGGCACTGAAGCTTTCTTT
. | TRBJ2-3 | TRBV24-1 | TRBD2 | CATSDHRLAGVGTDTQYF | TGTGCCACCAGTGATCACCGACTAGCGGGGGTCGGCACAGATACGCAGTATTTT
. | TRBJ2-7 | TRBV7-9 | TRBD2 | CASSPRRGAGRANEQYF | TGTGCCAGCAGCCCTCGGCGGGGGGCGGGGAGAGCGAATGAGCAGTACTTC
. | TRBJ1-2 | TRBV5-1 | . | CASSLGRGAGGYTF | TGCGCCAGCAGCTTGGGACGGGGGGCGGGTGGCTACACCTTC
once | TRBJ1-4 | TRBV4-1 | TRBD1 | CASSQDGAFGQGRIVNEKLFF | TGCGCCAGCAGCCAAGATGGGGCCTTTGGACAGGGTAGGATCGTTAATGAAAAACTGTTTTTT
. | TRBJ1-5 | TRBV12-3/TRBV12-4 | . | CASSLESNQPQHF | TGTGCCAGCAGTTTGGAAAGCAATCAGCCCCAGCATTTT
. | TRBJ1-2 | TRBV2 | . | CASSERPNHGYTF | TGTGCCAGCAGTGAAAGGCCGAACCATGGCTACACCTTC
. | TRBJ2-7 | TRBV7-3 | . | CASSDGGLGEQYF | TGTGCCAGCAGCGATGGGGGCCTGGGGGAGCAGTACTTC
. | TRBJ2-7 | TRBV3-1/TRBV3-2 | . | CASSPLGAEQYF | TGTGCCAGCAGCCCCCTCGGGGCCGAGCAGTACTTC
. | TRBJ2-1 | TRBV5-1 | . | CASSLSGGSYNEQFF | TGCGCCAGCAGCTTGTCCGGGGGCTCCTACAATGAGCAGTTCTTC
. | TRBJ1-5 | TRBV3-1/TRBV3-2 | . | CASSQRRLGNQPQHF | TGTGCCAGCAGCCAAAGGCGCTTGGGCAATCAGCCCCAGCATTTT
. | TRBJ1-2 | TRBV5-1 | . | CASSLPPPIPNYGYTF | TGCGCCAGCAGCTTGCCCCCCCCGATCCCCAACTATGGCTACACCTTC
once | TRBJ2-1 | TRBV27 | TRBD2 | CASRGILAGWDNEQFF | TGTGCCAGCAGAGGGATACTAGCGGGGTGGGACAATGAGCAGTTCTTC
. | TRBJ1-2 | TRBV6-2/TRBV6-3 | . | CASSYSRTYGYTF | TGTGCCAGCAGTTACTCCCGAACCTATGGCTACACCTTC
. | TRBJ1-1 | TRBV9 | . | CASSVGGVGTEAFF | TGTGCCAGCAGCGTAGGGGGGGTAGGAACTGAAGCTTTCTTT
. | TRBJ2-1 | TRBV3-1/TRBV3-2 | TRBD1 | CASSALGQAVNEQFF | TGTGCCAGCAGCGCATTAGGACAGGCGGTAAATGAGCAGTTCTTC
. | TRBJ2-1 | TRBV7-6 | . | CASSLELSYNEQFF | TGTGCCAGCAGCTTAGAGCTTTCATACAATGAGCAGTTCTTC
. | TRBJ2-5 | TRBV2 | . | CASSAVGGAQETQYF | TGTGCCAGCAGTGCCGTCGGAGGGGCCCAAGAGACCCAGTACTTC
. | TRBJ1-2 | TRBV6-2/TRBV6-3 | TRBD1 | CASSPGTGYSFYTF | TGTGCCAGCAGTCCGGGGACAGGGTATAGTTTCTACACCTTC
. | TRBJ1-3 | TRBV7-9 | . | CASSLEAAYSGNTIYF | TGTGCCAGCAGCTTAGAGGCGGCGTACTCTGGAAACACCATATATTTT
once | TRBJ2-7 | TRBV7-2 | . | CASSLNLGGSYEQYF | TGTGCCAGCAGCTTAAATCTTGGTGGAAGTTACGAGCAGTACTTC
once | TRBJ1-2 | TRBV18 | TRBD1 | CASSPPGQGRSYGYTF | TGTGCCAGCTCACCACCGGGACAGGGCCGCAGCTATGGCTACACCTTC
once | TRBJ1-1 | TRBV18 | . | CASSGRDDLNTEAFF | TGTGCCAGCTCAGGACGGGACGATCTGAACACTGAAGCTTTCTTT
. | TRBJ1-2 | TRBV28 | . | CASLATASNYGYTF | TGTGCCAGCCTGGCGACAGCGTCCAACTATGGCTACACCTTC
. | TRBJ1-2 | TRBV4-2 | . | CASSQDKQQVLGYGYTF | TGTGCCAGCAGCCAAGATAAACAGCAAGTTTTGGGCTATGGCTACACCTTC
. | TRBJ2-2 | TRBV27 | . | CASSLSGIGELFF | TGTGCCAGCAGTTTATCAGGGATCGGGGAGCTGTTTTTT
. | TRBJ1-2 | TRBV19 | TRBD1 | CASSGDRGYGYTF | TGTGCCAGTAGTGGGGACAGGGGATATGGCTACACCTTC
. | TRBJ2-7 | TRBV7-8 | TRBD1 | CASSSPRSGGKMAYEQYF | TGTGCCAGCAGCTCCCCGCGGTCAGGGGGTAAAATGGCCTACGAGCAGTACTTC